Below, 5 T cell receptor beta chains from the same sample are listed, as sequenced in a study of blood T cell repertoires in COVID-19. Assay: immunoSEQ multiplex PCR; the TCRdb copy retains only in-frame clones and omits some. The table records about 110,000 clones, 69% of them present only once. Sequencing was done on a sample of peripheral blood. These TCRs come from a man older than 75 with acute or convalescent COVID-19.

The chain has TRBV7-8 and TRBJ2-3; 7 nucleotides match TRBD2. V shed 2 bases and J 0 bases; nucleotides not matched to a gene: 11. CDR3 length equals 18 residues. Germline V CDR1 and CDR2: SGHVS, FQNEAQ. CDR3 protein: CASSLPAWDSGSTDTQYF. The CDR3 bases are TGTGCCAGCAGCTTACCAGCATGGGATAGCGGGAGCACAGATACGCAGTATTTT.

This clone has only one observation. The genes are TRBV4-1 and TRBJ1-1; 10 bases are a match to TRBD1. The junction had 10 bases not matched to a gene; V was cut back by 4 bases and J by 5 bases. The CDR3 extends over 16 amino acids. Germline CDR1 MGHRA, CDR2 YSYEKL. CDR3 DNA sequence: TGCGCCAGCAGCCTCCCGACTCGGACAGGGGGTACTGAAGCTTTCTTT. Its translation is CASSLPTRTGGTEAFF.

V gene TRBV30 combines with J gene TRBJ2-7; no firm D call. CDR3 length equals 11 residues. Per the germline V gene, CDR1 is GTSNPN and CDR2 is SVGIG (reference sequence). The V end lost 0 bases, the J end lost 7 bases, and 7 bases lay between the germline ends. The CDR3 spells CAWSVEREQYF. CDR3 in DNA: TGTGCCTGGAGTGTAGAGCGTGAGCAGTACTTC.

The V and J genes are TRBV28 and TRBJ1-1, with a weak D call TRBD1 (6 bases). The CDR3 consists of 12 residues. Germline V gene lookup returns CDR1 MDHEN and CDR2 SYDVKM. Trimming pared 5 bases from V and 10 bases from J, leaving 14 bases between. CDR3: CASSTGHSGAFF. The CDR3 nucleotides are TGTGCCAGCAGTACAGGGCATTCAGGAGCTTTCTTT.

This clone was observed a handful of times. The chain employs TRBV6-2 or TRBV6-3 and TRBJ2-7; no clear D. Germline loops: CDR1 MNHEY, CDR2 SVGEGT. The CDR3 has 13 residues. The V end was cut by 6 bases, the J end by 3 bases, with 12 bases between. The CDR3 DNA follows: TGTGCCAGCAGCGAGCCGTCCAACTACGAGCAGTACTTC. This translates into CASSEPSNYEQYF.